This is a list of T cell receptor beta chains from one sample in a study of blood T cell repertoires in COVID-19. TCRdb's table, derived via immunoSEQ multiplex PCR, lists solely in-frame clones and lacks some. The sample lists 270,000 or so clones; roughly 91% were seen once. Sequencing was carried out using PBMCs or T cells enriched from blood (not recorded which). These receptors were obtained from a woman between 35 and 50 years old with acute COVID-19. Each CDR3 is given with its conserved first and last residue. A D gene is named only where the DNA matches it firmly. Clone size appears in some rows only: once, few, many, or a class for an expanded clone.

J gene | D gene | clone size | V gene | CDR3 length | CDR3 DNA | CDR3 protein
TRBJ2-7 | TRBD1 | . | TRBV19 | 15 | TGTGCCAGTAGGGGGGGGGACAGGGCGTCCTACGAGCAGTACTTC | CASRGGDRASYEQYF
TRBJ1-5 | TRBD1 | . | TRBV10-3 | 14 | TGTGCCATCAGTGACCCTGACAGGGGCCAGCCCCAGCATTTT | CAISDPDRGQPQHF
TRBJ1-5 | TRBD1 | . | TRBV24-1 | 15 | TGTGCCACCAGTGAACCCGGGACAGGGCTTCAGCCCCAGCATTTT | CATSEPGTGLQPQHF
TRBJ2-2 | TRBD1 | . | TRBV18 | 19 | TGTGCCAGCTCATCTCCCTGGACAGGGGGCTCGATTGGGACCGGGGAGCTGTTTTTT | CASSSPWTGGSIGTGELFF
TRBJ2-1 | TRBD2 | . | TRBV6-2/TRBV6-3 | 12 | TGTGCCAGCAGTCGGGGAGGGGCTTTGGGGTTCTTC | CASSRGGALGFF
TRBJ1-2 | TRBD1 | . | TRBV5-6 | 15 | TGTGCCAGCAGCACCGGGACAGGGGGTCTCGATGGCTACACCTTC | CASSTGTGGLDGYTF
TRBJ1-6 | TRBD1 | once | TRBV7-9 | 17 | TGTGCCAGCACCCCAGGGGGAAGACCGTCCTATAATTCACCCCTCCACTTT | CASTPGGRPSYNSPLHF
TRBJ2-2 | . | . | TRBV28 | 13 | TGTGCCAGCAGTCCCTACAGAACCGGGGAGCTGTTTTTT | CASSPYRTGELFF
TRBJ2-2 | . | few | TRBV7-2 | 15 | TGTGCCAGCAGCTTAGCGTTCAGGGACACCGGGGAGCTGTTTTTT | CASSLAFRDTGELFF
TRBJ1-2 | . | . | TRBV5-4 | 20 | TGTGCCAGCAGCTTGGTCCGTCGTTTGGGGGACACTCCCTATAACTATGGCTACACCTTC | CASSLVRRLGDTPYNYGYTF
TRBJ2-1 | . | . | TRBV4-2 | 16 | TGTGCCAGCAGCCCGGGAGCTCAGACCTCCTACAATGAGCAGTTCTTC | CASSPGAQTSYNEQFF
TRBJ2-1 | . | . | TRBV4-2 | 14 | TGTGCCAGCAGCCAAGATTGGACTAACAATGAGCAGTTCTTC | CASSQDWTNNEQFF
TRBJ2-2 | TRBD2 | . | TRBV18 | 17 | TGTGCCAGCTCCAGAAATTATAGCGGGAGCATCCCCGGGGAGCTGTTTTTT | CASSRNYSGSIPGELFF
TRBJ1-5 | TRBD1 | once | TRBV10-3 | 13 | TGTGCCACAGCCGGGACAGTCTTTTTGTCCCAGCATTTT | CATAGTVFLSQHF
TRBJ2-5 | . | . | TRBV6-2/TRBV6-3 | 14 | TGTGCCAGCAGTTACTCTACAGCTCAAGAGACCCAGTACTTC | CASSYSTAQETQYF
TRBJ2-1 | . | . | TRBV5-8 | 15 | TGTGCCAGCAGCTTTTGGGGGAGGAGGGACGCTGAGCAGTTCTTC | CASSFWGRRDAEQFF
TRBJ1-1 | TRBD1 | . | TRBV6-5 | 13 | TGTGCCAGCAACAGGGGGTCAAACACTGAAGCTTTCTTT | CASNRGSNTEAFF
TRBJ1-2 | TRBD1 | . | TRBV19 | 15 | TGTGCCAGTAGTATAGATGTAAACAGGGGAGACGGCTACACCTTC | CASSIDVNRGDGYTF
TRBJ1-2 | . | . | TRBV4-3 | 15 | TGCGCCAGCAGCCCGGCAGGGTCTTTGGTCTATGGCTACACCTTC | CASSPAGSLVYGYTF
TRBJ1-6 | . | few | TRBV6-5 | 15 | TGTGCCAGCAGTTCTGGAGGGACCTATAATTCACCCCTCCACTTT | CASSSGGTYNSPLHF
TRBJ2-2 | TRBD2 | . | TRBV6-1 | 20 | TGTGCCAGCAGTGAAAGAGTGGGACTAGCGGGAGGGCCAAACACCGGGGAGCTGTTTTTT | CASSERVGLAGGPNTGELFF
TRBJ2-5 | TRBD1 | once | TRBV28 | 17 | TGTGCCAGCAGCCGATATTCCGGGACAGGGGCCCAAGAGACCCAGTACTTC | CASSRYSGTGAQETQYF
TRBJ1-5 | . | . | TRBV27 | 15 | TGTGCCAGCAGTATCGCCGGGGAAAGCAATCAGCCCCAGCATTTT | CASSIAGESNQPQHF
TRBJ2-5 | . | . | TRBV7-2 | 13 | TGTGCCAGCAGCGCTGAGCGCGGGGAGACCCAGTACTTC | CASSAERGETQYF
TRBJ1-5 | . | . | TRBV18 | 17 | TGTGCCAGCTCACACGCACCCATGGGAGGCGGCAATCAGCCCCAGCATTTT | CASSHAPMGGGNQPQHF
TRBJ1-1 | TRBD1 | . | TRBV6-5 | 14 | TGTGCCAGCGCGGAGACAGGGACGGGCACTGAAGCTTTCTTT | CASAETGTGTEAFF
TRBJ1-2 | TRBD1 | . | TRBV7-7 | 17 | TGTGCCAGCAGCCCCCCGGGTTTAGACAGGGCAAGGTATGGCTACACCTTC | CASSPPGLDRARYGYTF
TRBJ1-5 | TRBD1 | many | TRBV2 | 16 | TGTGCCAGCAGCGGGGACAGGTCCCTTCTCAATCAGCCCCAGCATTTT | CASSGDRSLLNQPQHF
TRBJ2-1 | . | . | TRBV2 | 14 | TGTGCCAGCAGTGGGACAGCAGCCTACAATGAGCAGTTCTTC | CASSGTAAYNEQFF
TRBJ2-1 | TRBD2 | . | TRBV7-2 | 15 | TGTGCCAGCAGCCCCTTCCCTCGCGGGAGGGATGAGCAGTTCTTC | CASSPFPRGRDEQFF
TRBJ1-4 | TRBD1 | . | TRBV29-1 | 16 | TGCAGCGTTGAAGACCTCACCCAGGGGGCTAATGAAAAACTGTTTTTT | CSVEDLTQGANEKLFF
TRBJ1-2 | TRBD1 | . | TRBV19 | 15 | TGTGCCAGTAGTGCTAACAGGGGGCGCGACTATGGCTACACCTTC | CASSANRGRDYGYTF
TRBJ1-4 | . | . | TRBV6-1 | 14 | TGTGCCAGCAGTGAATGGCAGGGAGGTGAAAAACTGTTTTTT | CASSEWQGGEKLFF
TRBJ1-3 | . | . | TRBV3-1/TRBV3-2 | 13 | TGTGCCAGCACAGCGGTCTCTGGAAACACCATATATTTT | CASTAVSGNTIYF
TRBJ1-3 | TRBD1 | . | TRBV18 | 14 | TGTGCCAGCTGGACAGGGGGCTCTGGAAACACCATATATTTT | CASWTGGSGNTIYF
TRBJ2-7 | TRBD2 | once | TRBV5-3 | 16 | TGTGCCAGATGCCCGACTAGCGGGGGGCAATCCTACGAGCAGTACTTC | CARCPTSGGQSYEQYF
TRBJ1-3 | . | . | TRBV28 | 16 | TGTGCCAGCAGTCCAGGGGCAGAGGGAATACGAAACACCATATATTTT | CASSPGAEGIRNTIYF
TRBJ2-3 | TRBD1 | . | TRBV7-9 | 14 | TGTGCCAGCAGCTTAGAGGGGGCAGGGGATACGCAGTATTTT | CASSLEGAGDTQYF
TRBJ2-7 | . | . | TRBV6-2/TRBV6-3 | 13 | TGTGCCAGCAGTTTGGAGGGGGCAGGAGAGCAGTACTTC | CASSLEGAGEQYF
TRBJ2-5 | . | . | TRBV28 | 15 | TGTGCCAGCAGCGGCGGGGTTTGGGGTGGAGAGACCCAGTACTTC | CASSGGVWGGETQYF
TRBJ2-5 | . | . | TRBV11-2 | 15 | TGTGCCAGCAGCTTAGGGGTGGGGGGAGGAGAGACCCAGTACTTC | CASSLGVGGGETQYF
TRBJ1-1 | . | . | TRBV19 | 14 | TGTGCCAGTAGAGAGGGACAATTGAACACTGAAGCTTTCTTT | CASREGQLNTEAFF
TRBJ2-3 | . | . | TRBV11-2 | 13 | TGTGCCAGCAGCTACGGGGTTGTTGATACGCAGTATTTT | CASSYGVVDTQYF
TRBJ2-3 | . | once | TRBV3-1/TRBV3-2 | 14 | TGTGCCAGCAGCCACGACACCATCACAGATACGCAGTATTTT | CASSHDTITDTQYF
TRBJ2-7 | TRBD2 | . | TRBV4-2 | 14 | TGTGCCCGCCGCGCGGGGGGGGGATCCTACGAGCAGTACTTC | CARRAGGGSYEQYF
TRBJ1-3 | . | . | TRBV19 | 15 | TGTGCCAGTAGCCGAGCAGGGGATTCTGGAAACACCATATATTTT | CASSRAGDSGNTIYF
TRBJ2-3 | TRBD2 | . | TRBV18 | 15 | TGTGCCAGCTCACCACCGCGGGAGGGGACAGATACGCAGTATTTT | CASSPPREGTDTQYF
TRBJ2-2 | TRBD2 | . | TRBV12-3/TRBV12-4 | 13 | TGTGCCAGCACAGGGACTAGCATCGGGGAGCTGTTTTTT | CASTGTSIGELFF
TRBJ1-2 | TRBD1 | . | TRBV27 | 15 | TGTGCCAGCAGTTTTCCGGGGACAGGGAACTATGGCTACACCTTC | CASSFPGTGNYGYTF
TRBJ2-3 | TRBD2 | once | TRBV24-1 | 14 | TGTGCCACCAGTGTTAGCGGGAGTACAGATACGCAGTATTTT | CATSVSGSTDTQYF
TRBJ2-7 | . | once | TRBV7-9 | 14 | TGTGCCAGCAGCTTATCTGACAGGTTGGGGGAGCAGTACTTC | CASSLSDRLGEQYF
TRBJ2-3 | TRBD2 | . | TRBV4-1 | 16 | TGCGCCAGCAGCCAACGGACTAGCGGGAGCTCAGATACGCAGTATTTT | CASSQRTSGSSDTQYF
TRBJ1-1 | TRBD1 | once | TRBV29-1 | 13 | TGCAGCGTTCCAGGGACAGGGAACACTGAAGCTTTCTTT | CSVPGTGNTEAFF
TRBJ1-1 | . | . | TRBV28 | 17 | TGTGCCAGCAGTTACCCCGGCGGGGGTCTCCTGAACACTGAAGCTTTCTTT | CASSYPGGGLLNTEAFF
TRBJ2-1 | . | . | TRBV5-4 | 14 | TGTGCCAGCAGCGGCTACCGGGGAAACCATGAGCAGTTCTTC | CASSGYRGNHEQFF
TRBJ1-5 | TRBD1 | once | TRBV4-1 | 16 | TGCGCCAGCAGCCAAGGACAGGGGGGTACAAATCAGCCCCAGCATTTT | CASSQGQGGTNQPQHF
TRBJ2-7 | . | . | TRBV2 | 11 | TGTGCCAGCGGCTCGTACACCGAGCAGTACTTC | CASGSYTEQYF
TRBJ1-5 | . | . | TRBV19 | 15 | TGTGCCAGTAGTTTACGGGGTGATGGCAATCAGCCCCAGCATTTT | CASSLRGDGNQPQHF
TRBJ2-3 | . | . | TRBV7-3 | 15 | TGTGCCAGCAGCTTAACGGCAGGGTCCCCAGATACGCAGTATTTT | CASSLTAGSPDTQYF
TRBJ1-2 | . | . | TRBV7-9 | 14 | TGTGCCAGCAGCTCCCGGGGGGGGATATATGGCTACACCTTC | CASSSRGGIYGYTF